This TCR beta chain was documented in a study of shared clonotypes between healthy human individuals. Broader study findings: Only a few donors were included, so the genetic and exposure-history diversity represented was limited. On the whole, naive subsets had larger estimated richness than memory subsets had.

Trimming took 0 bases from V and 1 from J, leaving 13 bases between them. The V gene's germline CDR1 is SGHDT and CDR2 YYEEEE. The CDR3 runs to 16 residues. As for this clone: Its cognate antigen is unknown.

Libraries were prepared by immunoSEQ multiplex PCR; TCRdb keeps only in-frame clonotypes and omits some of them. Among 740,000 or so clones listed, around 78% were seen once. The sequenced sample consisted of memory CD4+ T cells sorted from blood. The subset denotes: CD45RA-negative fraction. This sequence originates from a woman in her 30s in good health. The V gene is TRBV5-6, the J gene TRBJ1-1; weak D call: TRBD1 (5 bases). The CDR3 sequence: CASSLDSLGTNTEAFF. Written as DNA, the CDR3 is TGTGCCAGCAGCTTGGACAGTTTAGGGACGAACACTGAAGCTTTCTTT.